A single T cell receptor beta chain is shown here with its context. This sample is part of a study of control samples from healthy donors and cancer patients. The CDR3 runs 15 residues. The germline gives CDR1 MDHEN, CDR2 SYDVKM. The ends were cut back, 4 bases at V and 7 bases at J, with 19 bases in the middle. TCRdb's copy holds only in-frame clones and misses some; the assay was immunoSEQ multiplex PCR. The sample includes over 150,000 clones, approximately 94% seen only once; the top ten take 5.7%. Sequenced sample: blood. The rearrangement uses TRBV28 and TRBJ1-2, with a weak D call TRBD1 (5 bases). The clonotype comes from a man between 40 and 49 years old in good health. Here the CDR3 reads CASSSLAGGRSGYTF. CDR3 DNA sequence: TGTGCCAGCAGTTCCCTGGCCGGGGGGAGAAGTGGCTACACCTTC.